A selection of T cell receptor beta chains follows, all from one sample in a study of shared clonotypes between healthy human individuals. TCRdb's copy holds only in-frame clones and misses some; the assay was immunoSEQ multiplex PCR. Among approximately 2,300,000 clones, 92% were seen once, and the ten largest hold about 0.36%. The sequenced sample consisted of naive CD4+ T cells from PBMCs. The receptor set was obtained from a man aged 18 to 29 in good health. Some clones in this sample may be carry-over from other donors' samples. The conserved cysteine and the conserved F or W are not part of the CDR3 here. Fields, in order: J gene, V gene, CDR3 protein.

>TRBJ2-7|TRBV7-2
ASSSSFTGGQSYEQY
>TRBJ2-3|TRBV28
ASSFGFSEDTQY
>TRBJ1-3|TRBV4-2
ASSQVATGWNSGNTIY
>TRBJ2-7|TRBV5-1
ASSLAPTYEQY
>TRBJ1-5|TRBV15
ATSSLTGGGQPQH
>TRBJ2-7|TRBV6-5
ASRRLAGPYEQY
>TRBJ2-1|TRBV2
ASSDGGYNEQF
>TRBJ1-2|TRBV5-1
ASSLVQDAGGYT
>TRBJ2-2|TRBV7-3
ASSSRRQGRPGELF
>TRBJ2-3|TRBV7-9
ASRRDRAYFSTDTQY
>TRBJ1-2|TRBV19
ASHGGTGYGYT
>TRBJ1-1|TRBV18
ASSPMTGPGDDEAF
>TRBJ2-2|TRBV2
ASGRSNTGELF
>TRBJ2-7|TRBV19
ASSNLAGYPYEQY
>TRBJ1-4|TRBV28
ASSLWPGVTNEKLF
>TRBJ2-1|TRBV25-1
ASSEWTGSYNEQF
>TRBJ1-2|TRBV9
ASSAQGTVAYGYT
>TRBJ1-4|TRBV4-1
ASSQDGRTNEKLF
>TRBJ2-7|TRBV6-5
ASSYREPIYYEQY
>TRBJ1-1|TRBV29-1
SARGQLNTEAF
>TRBJ1-5|TRBV5-1
ASSVGGNQPQH
>TRBJ2-2|TRBV7-9
ASRPNLRGNTGELF
>TRBJ2-7|TRBV14
ASSRARTSGTYEQY
>TRBJ2-3|TRBV5-1
ASSLGGGLPDTQY
>TRBJ1-1|TRBV30
AWIRLQLNTEAF
>TRBJ1-4|TRBV27
ASSPRQSTNEKLF
>TRBJ1-5|TRBV19
ASTPGRAQPQH
>TRBJ2-1|TRBV6-5
ASSYPPTWEQF
>TRBJ2-5|TRBV5-1
ASSLAPFASGRAQETQY
>TRBJ1-2|TRBV2
ASSAIPHGYT
>TRBJ1-4|TRBV11-2
ASSSRQERTITNEKLF
>TRBJ2-2|TRBV7-2
ASSKLLAGGTGELF
>TRBJ2-7|TRBV6-5
ASRPGTSGYEQY
>TRBJ2-2|TRBV6-5
ASSSAGLIRELF
>TRBJ1-5|TRBV28
ASSFRVEVSEPQH
>TRBJ2-5|TRBV4-1
ASSQPRGRGETQY
>TRBJ1-1|TRBV19
ASSKGGSMNTEAF
>TRBJ2-5|TRBV5-1
ASSTGGQQETQY
>TRBJ2-1|TRBV7-8
ASSPGWVSSYNEQF
>TRBJ2-1|TRBV5-1
ASTGTSGSDEQF
>TRBJ1-3|TRBV2
ASSYPTDYSGNTIY
>TRBJ2-3|TRBV5-1
ASCGLPPTDTQY
>TRBJ1-5|TRBV9
ASSERAGVNQPQH
>TRBJ1-2|TRBV5-1
ASSSQGNYGYT
>TRBJ2-5|TRBV4-2
ASSRENRGLAGGETQY
>TRBJ2-3|TRBV5-1
ASSLGTASTDTQY
>TRBJ2-1|TRBV4-2
ASGTSSRGWF
>TRBJ2-7|TRBV28
ASSPNSGRASYEQY
>TRBJ2-7|TRBV6-1
ASSESDANYEQY
>TRBJ2-4|TRBV10-1
ASSPEGARDIQY
>TRBJ2-2|TRBV10-3
AISEGERTGELF
>TRBJ2-7|TRBV15
ATSRGTAWNEQY
>TRBJ2-1|TRBV7-2
ASSLGRLNEQF
>TRBJ1-4|TRBV15
ATSDAGPGDEKLF
>TRBJ2-2|TRBV28
ASTPPFGRSGELF
>TRBJ2-7|TRBV29-1
SVARVGDYEQY
>TRBJ2-7|TRBV29-1
SVGQLNSYEQY
>TRBJ2-3|TRBV4-1
ASSSEGPSGDEDTQY
>TRBJ1-1|TRBV5-1
ASSFGGAAFTEAF